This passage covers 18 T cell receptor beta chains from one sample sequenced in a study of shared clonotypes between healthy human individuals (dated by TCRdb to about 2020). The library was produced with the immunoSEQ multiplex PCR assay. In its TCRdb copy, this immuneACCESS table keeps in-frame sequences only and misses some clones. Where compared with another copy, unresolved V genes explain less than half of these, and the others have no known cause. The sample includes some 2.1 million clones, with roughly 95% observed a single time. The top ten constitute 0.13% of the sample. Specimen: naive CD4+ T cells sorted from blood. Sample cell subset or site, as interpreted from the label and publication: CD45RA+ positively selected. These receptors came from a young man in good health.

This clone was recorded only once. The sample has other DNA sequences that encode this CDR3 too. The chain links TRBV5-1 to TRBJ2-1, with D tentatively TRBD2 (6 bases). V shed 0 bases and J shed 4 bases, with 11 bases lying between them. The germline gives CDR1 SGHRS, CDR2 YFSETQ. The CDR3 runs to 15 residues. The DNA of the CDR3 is TGCGCCAGCAGCTTGGAGGGTAGCGGATACAATGAGCAGTTCTTC. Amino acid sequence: CASSLEGSGYNEQFF. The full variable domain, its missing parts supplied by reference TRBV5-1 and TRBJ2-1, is KAGVTQTPRYLIKTRGQQVTLSCSPISGHRSVSWYQQTPGQGLQFLFEYFSETQRNKGNFPGRFSGRQFSNSRSEMNVSTLELGDSALYLCASSLEGSGYNEQFFGPGTRLTVL.

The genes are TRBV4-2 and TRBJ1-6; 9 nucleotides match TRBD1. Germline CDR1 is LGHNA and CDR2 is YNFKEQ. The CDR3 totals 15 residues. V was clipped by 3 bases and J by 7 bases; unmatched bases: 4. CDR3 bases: TGTGCCAGCAGCCAGGAAGGGACAGGGAATTCACCCCTCCACTTT. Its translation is CASSQEGTGNSPLHF.

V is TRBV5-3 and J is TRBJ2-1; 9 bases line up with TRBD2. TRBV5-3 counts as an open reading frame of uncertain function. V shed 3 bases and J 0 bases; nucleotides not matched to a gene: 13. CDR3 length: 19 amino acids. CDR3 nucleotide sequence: TGTGCCAGAAGCTCGAAAAGGCCTCGACTAGCGGACTCCTACAATGAGCAGTTCTTC. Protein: CARSSKRPRLADSYNEQFF.

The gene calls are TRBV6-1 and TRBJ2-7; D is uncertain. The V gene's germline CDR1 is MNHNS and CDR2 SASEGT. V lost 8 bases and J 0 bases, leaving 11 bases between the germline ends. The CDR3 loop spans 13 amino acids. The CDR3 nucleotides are TGTGCCAGCCTGGGGATTACCTCCTACGAGCAGTACTTC. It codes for CASLGITSYEQYF.

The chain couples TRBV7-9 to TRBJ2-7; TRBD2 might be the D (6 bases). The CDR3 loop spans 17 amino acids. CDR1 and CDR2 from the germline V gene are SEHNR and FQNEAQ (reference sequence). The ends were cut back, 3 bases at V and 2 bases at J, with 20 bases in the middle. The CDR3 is CASSLGRGYSDPYEQYF. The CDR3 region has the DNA TGTGCCAGCAGCTTGGGGCGGGGCTACTCCGACCCCTACGAGCAGTACTTC.

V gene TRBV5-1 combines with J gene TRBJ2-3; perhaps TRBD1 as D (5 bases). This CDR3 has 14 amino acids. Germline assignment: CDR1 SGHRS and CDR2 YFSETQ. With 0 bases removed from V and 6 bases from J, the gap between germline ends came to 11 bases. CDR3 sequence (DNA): TGCGCCAGCAGCTTGGAGCAGGGTATCGATACGCAGTATTTT. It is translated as CASSLEQGIDTQYF.

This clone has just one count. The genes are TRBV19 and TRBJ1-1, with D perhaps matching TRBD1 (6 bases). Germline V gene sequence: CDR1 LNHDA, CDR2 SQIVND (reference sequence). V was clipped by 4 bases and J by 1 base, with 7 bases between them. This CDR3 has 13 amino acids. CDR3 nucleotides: TGTGCCAGTAGTACGGGACAGAACACTGAAGCTTTCTTT. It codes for CASSTGQNTEAFF.

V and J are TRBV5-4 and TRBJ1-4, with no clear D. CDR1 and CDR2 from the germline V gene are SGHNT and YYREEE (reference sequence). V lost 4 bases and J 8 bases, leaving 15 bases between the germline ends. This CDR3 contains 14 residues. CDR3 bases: TGTGCCAGCAGCCCTGACTTAGTTGGCGAAAAACTGTTTTTT. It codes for CASSPDLVGEKLFF.

CDR3 nucleotides: TGCGCCAGCAGCTTACCCGGGACAGGGCTTGGGGAGACCCAGTACTTC. Its protein product is CASSLPGTGLGETQYF. V and J are TRBV5-1 and TRBJ2-5; 9 nucleotides agree with TRBD1. J was trimmed by 5 bases and V by 2 bases; bases with no gene match: 10. Germline values: CDR1 SGHRS, CDR2 YFSETQ. The CDR3 consists of 16 residues. Full variable domain (missing parts from reference TRBV5-1 and TRBJ2-5): KAGVTQTPRYLIKTRGQQVTLSCSPISGHRSVSWYQQTPGQGLQFLFEYFSETQRNKGNFPGRFSGRQFSNSRSEMNVSTLELGDSALYLCASSLPGTGLGETQYFGPGTRLLVL.

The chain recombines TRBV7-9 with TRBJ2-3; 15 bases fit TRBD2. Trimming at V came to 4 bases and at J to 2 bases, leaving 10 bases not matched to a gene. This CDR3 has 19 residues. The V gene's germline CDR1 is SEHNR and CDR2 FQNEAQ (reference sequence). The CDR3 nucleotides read TGTGCCAGCAGCTACTATACCGGGACTAGCGGGAGGTTCACAGATACGCAGTATTTT. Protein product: CASSYYTGTSGRFTDTQYF.

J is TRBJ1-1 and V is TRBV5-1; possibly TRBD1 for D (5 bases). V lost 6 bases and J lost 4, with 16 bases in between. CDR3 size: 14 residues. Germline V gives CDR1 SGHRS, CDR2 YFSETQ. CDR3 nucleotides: TGCGCCAGCACCTCGGGGGTAGGGATCACTGAAGCTTTCTTT. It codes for CASTSGVGITEAFF.

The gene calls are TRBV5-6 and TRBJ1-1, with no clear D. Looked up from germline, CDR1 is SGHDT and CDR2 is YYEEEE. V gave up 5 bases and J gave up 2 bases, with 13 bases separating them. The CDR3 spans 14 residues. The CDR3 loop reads CASRVWISNTEAFF. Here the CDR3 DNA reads TGTGCCAGCAGGGTCTGGATTTCCAACACTGAAGCTTTCTTT. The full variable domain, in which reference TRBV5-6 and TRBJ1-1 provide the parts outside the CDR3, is DAGVTQSPTHLIKTRGQQVTLRCSPKSGHDTVSWYQQALGQGPQFIFQYYEEEERQRGNFPDRFSGHQFPNYSSELNVNALLLGDSALYLCASRVWISNTEAFFGQGTRLTVV.

CDR3 sequence: CASSLYPGTGTYEQYF. The CDR3 coding sequence is TGTGCCAGTAGCCTTTACCCCGGGACAGGGACCTACGAGCAGTACTTC. V gene TRBV19 combines with J gene TRBJ2-7; 9 nucleotides align to TRBD1. The CDR3 contains 16 residues. V shed 6 bases and J 2 bases; nucleotides not matched to a gene: 11. Germline-derived CDR1 and CDR2 are LNHDA and SQIVND (reference sequence).

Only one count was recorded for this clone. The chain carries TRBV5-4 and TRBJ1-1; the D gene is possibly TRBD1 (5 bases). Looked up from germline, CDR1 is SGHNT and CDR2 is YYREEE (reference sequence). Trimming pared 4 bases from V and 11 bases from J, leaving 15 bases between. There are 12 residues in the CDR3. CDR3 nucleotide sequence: TGTGCCAGCAGCATGGGGACTGTCTCCGCTTTCTTT. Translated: CASSMGTVSAFF.

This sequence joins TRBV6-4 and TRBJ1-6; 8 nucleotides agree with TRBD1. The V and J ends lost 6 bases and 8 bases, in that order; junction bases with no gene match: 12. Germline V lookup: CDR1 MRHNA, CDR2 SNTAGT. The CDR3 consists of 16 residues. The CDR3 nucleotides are TGTGCCAGCAGGAGGACAGGGACCCAGGGATATTCACCCCTCCACTTT. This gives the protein CASRRTGTQGYSPLHF.

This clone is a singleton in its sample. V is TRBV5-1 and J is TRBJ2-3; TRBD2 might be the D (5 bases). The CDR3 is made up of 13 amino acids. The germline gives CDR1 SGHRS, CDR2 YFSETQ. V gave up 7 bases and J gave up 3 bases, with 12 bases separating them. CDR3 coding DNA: TGCGCCAGCCGGAGACCGGGGACAGATACGCAGTATTTT. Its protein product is CASRRPGTDTQYF.

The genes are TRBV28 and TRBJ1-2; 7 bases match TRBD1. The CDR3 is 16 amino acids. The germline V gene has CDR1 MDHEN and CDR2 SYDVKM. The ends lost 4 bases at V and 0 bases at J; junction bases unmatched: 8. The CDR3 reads CASSSRPGQPNYGYTF. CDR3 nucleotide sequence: TGTGCCAGCAGTTCGCGGCCGGGACAGCCTAACTATGGCTACACCTTC.

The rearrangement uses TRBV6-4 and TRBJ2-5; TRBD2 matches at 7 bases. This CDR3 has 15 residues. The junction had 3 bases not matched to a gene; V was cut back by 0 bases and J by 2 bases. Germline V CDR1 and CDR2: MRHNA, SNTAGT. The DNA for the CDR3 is TGTGCCAGCAGTGACTCAAGGCGGGAGCAAGAGACCCAGTACTTC. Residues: CASSDSRREQETQYF.